Presented here are 30 T cell receptor beta chains from one specimen sequenced in a study of response to subunit inactivated influenza vaccine. TCRdb re-analysed the RT-PCR reads in MiXCR, keeping a single row per CDR3 protein. The sample yields around 580,000 distinct CDR3 sequences, about 12% seen once. Sequencing was performed on PBMCs from blood, taken on the day of vaccination. Receptor source: a man between 50 and 59 years old who received an inactivated influenza vaccine.

A few counts support this clonotype. The V and J genes are TRBV4-3 and TRBJ1-1, with D perhaps TRBD1 (5 bases). The CDR3 runs to 15 residues. Per the germline V gene, CDR1 is LGHNA and CDR2 is YSLEER. The ends were cut back, 0 bases at V and 1 base at J, with 9 bases in the middle. CDR3 coding DNA: TGCGCCAGCAGCCAAGATTTTGGGACGAACACTGAAGCTTTCTTT. It is translated as CASSQDFGTNTEAFF.

This clonotype has at least ten counts. The chain employs TRBV12-3 or TRBV12-4 and TRBJ1-2, with D perhaps TRBD1 (5 bases). V was shortened by 3 bases and J by 3 bases, with 11 bases between the two germline ends. This CDR3 region has 14 residues. The DNA of the CDR3 is TGTGCCAGCAGTTTCCCAGGGAGGGACTATGGCTACACCTTC. Amino acids: CASSFPGRDYGYTF.

Many counts were recorded for this clonotype. This chain uses TRBV11-2 with TRBJ2-7; D call uncertain. V lost 1 base and J 2 bases, leaving 12 bases between the germline ends. Germline CDR1 SGHAT, CDR2 FQNNGV. The CDR3 sequence is 15 residues long. CDR3: CASSLGFVITYEQYF. CDR3 DNA: TGTGCCAGCAGCTTAGGTTTTGTGATTACCTACGAGCAGTACTTC.

The rearrangement links TRBV29-1 to TRBJ2-5; TRBD2 matches 10 bases. Per germline, CDR1 SQVTM and CDR2 ANQGSEA. J lost 5 bases, V lost 7 bases, and 13 bases had no gene match. The CDR3 extends over 15 amino acids. The CDR3, as DNA: TGCAGCGCGGCTCCGAGCGGGGGGGCCTGGGAGACCCAGTACTTC. Its protein is CSAAPSGGAWETQYF.

The chain carries TRBV12-3 or TRBV12-4 and TRBJ1-1; D unresolved. Deletions cut 2 bases from V and 1 base from J, with 8 bases between. The CDR3 sequence is 14 residues long. As DNA, the CDR3 is TGTGCCAGCAGTTTACGGGTCGCGAACACTGAAGCTTTCTTT. It is translated as CASSLRVANTEAFF.

This chain joins TRBV7-2 and TRBJ2-1; 7 nucleotides line up with TRBD2. Looked up from germline, CDR1 is SGHTA and CDR2 is FQGNSA. Trimming removed 5 bases from V and 4 bases from J; junction bases left unmatched: 11. This CDR3 is built from 16 residues. CDR3 coding DNA: TGTGCCAGCAGCCCACGGGGGGTAGCGGGTTACAATGAGCAGTTCTTC. It yields the protein CASSPRGVAGYNEQFF.

A few counts support this clonotype. The rearrangement links TRBV20-1 to TRBJ2-3; 8 bases are a match to TRBD2. The germline CDR1 and CDR2 sequences are DFQATT and SNEGSKA (reference sequence). V shed 5 bases and J 6 bases; nucleotides not matched to a gene: 13. The CDR3 runs 15 residues. The CDR3, as DNA: TGCAGTGCTGCTCGGCCCGGGACTAGTAAGGATACGCAGTATTTT. This translates into CSAARPGTSKDTQYF.

The sample holds many counts of this clonotype. This chain joins TRBV12-3 or TRBV12-4 and TRBJ1-5, with TRBD1 matching 10 bases. The CDR3 sequence is 14 residues long. The ends lost 5 bases at V and 4 bases at J; junction bases unmatched: 2. The CDR3 sequence: CASSGDRGNQPQHF. The CDR3 DNA is TGTGCCAGCAGTGGGGACAGGGGAAATCAGCCCCAGCATTTT.

This clonotype has a handful of counts. The V call is TRBV11-2, the J call TRBJ1-6; 9 nucleotides match TRBD1. This CDR3 is 14 amino acids long. CDR1 is SGHAT and CDR2 is FQNNGV in the germline V gene. J lost 10 bases, V lost 7 bases, and 8 bases had no gene match. CDR3 amino acids: CASTRDREGSPLHF. The CDR3 DNA is TGTGCCAGCACCAGGGACAGGGAGGGGTCACCCCTCCACTTT.

This clonotype was detected ten times or more. The chain combines TRBV5-1 with TRBJ2-7; D call uncertain. The CDR3 length is 13 residues. Trimming stripped 3 bases from V and 2 bases from J, with 9 bases between. Germline CDR1 reads SGHRS; CDR2 reads YFSETQ. This CDR3 is CASSSLATYEQYF. The CDR3 DNA is TGCGCCAGCAGCTCCCTGGCTACCTACGAGCAGTACTTC.

This clonotype occurred many times. The rearrangement joins TRBV5-1 to TRBJ1-2, with 9 bases lining up with TRBD1. Germline V CDR1 and CDR2: SGHRS, YFSETQ. The CDR3 is made up of 15 amino acids. Trimming took 3 bases from V and 6 from J; bases not matched to a gene: 9. The CDR3 loop is CASSSGTGRHNGYTF. In nucleotides, the CDR3 is TGCGCCAGCAGCTCAGGGACAGGGCGGCACAATGGCTACACCTTC.

The genes are TRBV7-2 and TRBJ2-1; D is unclear. The V gene lost 8 bases and the J gene lost 4 bases, with 15 bases spanning the gap. This CDR3 is built from 14 residues. Germline CDR1 and CDR2: SGHTA and FQGNSA. The CDR3 protein is CASGKGVNYNEQFF. In nucleotides, the CDR3 is TGTGCCAGCGGGAAAGGCGTGAATTACAATGAGCAGTTCTTC.

The J gene is TRBJ2-2, the V gene TRBV30; tentative D call: TRBD1 (5 bases). There are 14 residues in the CDR3. Germline lookup yields CDR1 GTSNPN and CDR2 SVGIG (reference sequence). V was trimmed by 4 bases and J by 0 bases, leaving 9 bases between them. CDR3 nucleotides: TGTGCCTGGAAGGGGTCACCGAACACCGGGGAGCTGTTTTTT. This gives the protein CAWKGSPNTGELFF.

This clonotype was found a few times. The chain carries TRBV12-3 or TRBV12-4 and TRBJ1-1; TRBD1 matches 8 bases. CDR3 length equals 15 residues. J was trimmed by 3 bases and V by 5 bases; bases with no gene match: 8. This CDR3 is CASSPDRAVHTEAFF. CDR3 sequence (DNA): TGTGCCAGCAGTCCGGACAGGGCCGTCCACACTGAAGCTTTCTTT.

This clonotype was picked up a small number of times. This rearrangement joins TRBV11-2 to TRBJ2-2; TRBD2 matches at 10 bases. V gave up 1 base and J gave up 5 bases; unmatched junction bases: 4. This CDR3 has 16 amino acids. Germline values: CDR1 SGHAT, CDR2 FQNNGV. The CDR3, as DNA: TGTGCCAGCAGCTTAGTAGCGGGGGGAGGTACCGGGGAGCTGTTTTTT. Amino acid sequence: CASSLVAGGGTGELFF.

This clonotype was observed at least ten times. The chain combines TRBV7-9 with TRBJ1-1; D gene uncertain. The CDR3 spans 14 residues. The V gene's germline CDR1 is SEHNR and CDR2 FQNEAQ (reference sequence). V was trimmed by 3 bases and J by 0 bases, leaving 8 bases between them. The DNA for the CDR3 is TGTGCCAGCAGCTTTGAACACTTGAACACTGAAGCTTTCTTT. Translated, it gives CASSFEHLNTEAFF.

This clonotype showed up just a few times. The chain uses TRBV5-1 and TRBJ2-7, with D perhaps matching TRBD2 (6 bases). The V and J ends lost 0 bases and 6 bases respectively, with 10 bases between them. The CDR3 spans 13 residues. Germline V lookup: CDR1 SGHRS, CDR2 YFSETQ. CDR3 nucleotide sequence: TGCGCCAGCAGCTTGGTCGCGGGGCCCGAGCAGTACTTC. It yields the protein CASSLVAGPEQYF.

The V and J genes are TRBV6-5 and TRBJ2-7, with D possibly called TRBD1 or TRBD2 (6 bases each). CDR1 and CDR2 (germline): MNHEY, SVGAGI. The V end was cut by 0 bases, the J end by 9 bases, with 18 bases between. The CDR3 contains 15 residues. CDR3 nucleotide sequence: TGTGCCAGCAGTTACTCGGCTAGCACCAAGGGGGGGCAGTACTTC. This gives the protein CASSYSASTKGGQYF.

This clonotype was counted ten times or more. V usage is TRBV20-1 and J usage is TRBJ2-5, with TRBD1 matching 9 bases. With V trimmed by 6 bases and J by 3 bases, 2 bases remained unmatched. The CDR3 spans 12 residues. Germline V gives CDR1 DFQATT, CDR2 SNEGSKA (reference sequence). CDR3 sequence reads: CSARTGEETQYF. The CDR3 coding sequence is TGCAGTGCGCGGACAGGGGAAGAGACCCAGTACTTC.

In its sample, this clonotype was seen many times. This chain connects TRBV5-5 to TRBJ2-2, with 10 nucleotides matching TRBD1. The CDR3 sequence is 15 residues long. V lost 1 base, J lost 7 bases, and 4 bases stayed unmatched. CDR1 is SGHKS, CDR2 YYEKEE, per germline (reference sequence). The DNA for the CDR3 is TGTGCCAGCAGCTTGATGACAGGGGGCTTCGGGGAGCTGTTTTTT. Translated: CASSLMTGGFGELFF.

This clonotype has a handful of counts. The chain is built from TRBV6-4 and TRBJ1-2, with D possibly TRBD1 on 6 matching bases. Trimming cost V 9 bases and J 8 bases, with 22 bases left between them. Germline V gene lookup returns CDR1 MRHNA and CDR2 SNTAGT. This CDR3 has 14 amino acids. CDR3 sequence (DNA): TGTGCCAGTCCCCCCTCCGGGGGCCCTGACGGCTACACCTTC. It encodes CASPPSGGPDGYTF.

Only a few counts were recorded for this clonotype. This chain connects TRBV5-1 to TRBJ2-3, with D possibly being TRBD1 or TRBD2 (5 bases each). Trimming left V 5 bases short and J 4 bases short, with 14 bases between. Germline V CDR1 and CDR2: SGHRS, YFSETQ. CDR3 size: 14 residues. CDR3 DNA: TGCGCCAGCAGGAACGGATCGGGGCCAGATACGCAGTATTTT. This gives the protein CASRNGSGPDTQYF.

The rearrangement uses TRBV7-2 and TRBJ2-5; 13 bases match TRBD2. The CDR3 consists of 15 residues. Germline V gene data show CDR1 as SGHTA and CDR2 as FQGNSA. V lost 7 bases, J lost 5 bases, and 7 bases stayed unmatched. The CDR3 loop reads CASKTSGGGWETQYF. CDR3 sequence (DNA): TGTGCCAGCAAAACTAGCGGGGGGGGTTGGGAGACCCAGTACTTC.

This clonotype was seen a handful of times. The gene calls are TRBV5-1 and TRBJ2-2; a weak D match, TRBD2 (6 bases). CDR3 size: 16 residues. Germline CDR1 reads SGHRS; CDR2 reads YFSETQ. V lost 4 bases to trimming and J lost 8 bases, with 21 bases between them. The CDR3 reads CASSAPEAGRAGELFF. In DNA form, the CDR3 reads TGCGCCAGCAGCGCTCCCGAGGCCGGGAGAGCGGGGGAGCTGTTTTTT.

This chain links TRBV29-1 with TRBJ2-7, with 7 bases identical to TRBD2. The trim removed 4 bases at V and 6 bases at J, leaving 9 bases unmatched. The CDR3 has 13 residues. CDR1 is SQVTM and CDR2 is ANQGSEA in the germline V gene. This CDR3 reads CSVARMERGEQYF. The CDR3 nucleotides are TGCAGCGTTGCCCGAATGGAGCGGGGCGAGCAGTACTTC.

The chain combines TRBV6-2 or TRBV6-3 with TRBJ2-1, with D unclear. Between the trimmed V and J ends, which lost 7 bases and 6 bases, there was a span of 13 bases. Germline V gives CDR1 MNHEY, CDR2 SVGEGT. The CDR3 has 13 residues. The CDR3 nucleotides are TGTGCCAGCAACCCCCTGGCCCGCAATGAGCAGTTCTTC. It translates to CASNPLARNEQFF.

The chain combines TRBV3-1 with TRBJ1-2; D is undetermined. The CDR3 has 15 amino acids. The germline V gene has CDR1 LGHDT and CDR2 YNNKEL (reference sequence). V lost 6 bases to trimming and J lost 4 bases, with 18 bases between them. The CDR3 reads CASRPSGNLGYGYTF. CDR3 nucleotides: TGTGCCAGCAGACCTTCCGGGAACCTGGGCTATGGCTACACCTTC. Complete variable domain (other parts from reference TRBV3-1 and TRBJ1-2): DTAVSQTPKYLVTQMGNDKSIKCEQNLGHDTMYWYKQDSKKFLKIMFSYNNKELIINETVPNRFSPKSPDKAHLNLHINSLELGDSAVYFCASRPSGNLGYGYTFGSGTRLTVV.

J is TRBJ2-3 and V is TRBV7-2; no clear D gene. The length of the CDR3 is 15 residues. The V and J ends lost 0 bases and 4 bases respectively, with 11 bases between them. Germline V CDR1 and CDR2: SGHTA, FQGNSA. The CDR3 DNA follows: TGTGCCAGCAGCTTAGCGTCGATAGTGGCAGATACGCAGTATTTT. Protein sequence: CASSLASIVADTQYF.

This rearrangement joins TRBV4-2 to TRBJ1-4; 7 bases line up with TRBD1. The V and J ends lost 4 bases and 2 bases, in that order; junction bases with no gene match: 13. The V gene's germline CDR1 is LGHNA and CDR2 YNFKEQ. The CDR3 totals 18 residues. The CDR3 loop is CASSLTAIGGSTNEKLFF. The CDR3 DNA reads TGTGCCAGCAGCCTGACCGCCATAGGGGGCAGCACTAATGAAAAACTGTTTTTT.

V is TRBV7-2 and J is TRBJ2-1, with 9 positions matching TRBD2. This CDR3 region has 15 residues. Germline assignment: CDR1 SGHTA and CDR2 FQGNSA. The V segment lost 5 bases and the J segment 2 bases; nucleotides outside the gene matches: 4. Written as DNA, the CDR3 is TGTGCCAGCAGCAAAGCGGGAGGTCCCTACAATGAGCAGTTCTTC. It codes for CASSKAGGPYNEQFF.